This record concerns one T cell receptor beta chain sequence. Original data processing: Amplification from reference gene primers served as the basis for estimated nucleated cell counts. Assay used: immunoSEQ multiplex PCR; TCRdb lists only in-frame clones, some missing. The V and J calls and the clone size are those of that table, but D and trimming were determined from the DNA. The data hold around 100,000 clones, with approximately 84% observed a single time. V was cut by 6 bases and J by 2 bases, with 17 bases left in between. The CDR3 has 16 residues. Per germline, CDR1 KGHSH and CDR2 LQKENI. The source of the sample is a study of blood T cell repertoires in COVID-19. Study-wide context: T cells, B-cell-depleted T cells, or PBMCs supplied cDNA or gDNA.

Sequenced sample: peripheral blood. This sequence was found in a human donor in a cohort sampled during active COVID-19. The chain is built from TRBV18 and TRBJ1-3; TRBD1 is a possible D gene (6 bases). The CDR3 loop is CASSDSGAGAGNTIYF. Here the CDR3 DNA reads TGTGCCAGCTCCGACTCAGGGGCTGGGGCTGGAAACACCATATATTTT.